A selection of T cell receptor beta chains follows, all from one sample in a study of blood T cell repertoires in COVID-19. Profiled with immunoSEQ multiplex PCR; TCRdb holds only in-frame clones, not every one. Of under 550,000 clones in the sample, roughly 90% are singletons; the top ten hold roughly 0.84%. Sequencing used peripheral blood. The receptors originated from a man younger than 35 with COVID-19, enrolled during active disease. Both conserved end residues are part of each CDR3. D genes are given only for firm matches. Clone sizes are given selectively: once, few, many, or a class where the clone is expanded.

d_gene: TRBD2
abundance: once
j_gene: TRBJ2-1
v_gene: TRBV5-1
CDR3nt: TGCGCCAGCAGCACCGCCGGGACTAGCTCCTACAATGAGCAGTTCTTC
CDR3aa: CASSTAGTSSYNEQFF

d_gene: -
abundance: few
j_gene: TRBJ2-7
v_gene: TRBV7-7
CDR3nt: TGTGCCAGCAGCCCCCTAGGAGGGGGCCCCGACGAGCAGTACTTC
CDR3aa: CASSPLGGGPDEQYF

d_gene: -
abundance: -
j_gene: TRBJ1-1
v_gene: TRBV15
CDR3nt: TGTGCCACCAGCAGGATCGACCGTTTTGAGGACACTGAAGCTTTCTTT
CDR3aa: CATSRIDRFEDTEAFF

d_gene: -
abundance: -
j_gene: TRBJ2-5
v_gene: TRBV21-1
CDR3nt: TGTGCCAGCAGCAAAGCGTGGTTGTGGGCCGAGTACTTC
CDR3aa: CASSKAWLWAEYF

d_gene: TRBD1
abundance: -
j_gene: TRBJ1-1
v_gene: TRBV7-9
CDR3nt: TGTGCCAGCAGCTTGGACAGGGAAGACACTGAAGCTTTCTTT
CDR3aa: CASSLDREDTEAFF

d_gene: -
abundance: -
j_gene: TRBJ1-1
v_gene: TRBV6-5
CDR3nt: TGTGCCAGCAGTCCCCTCTCGGGAGCCCAAGCTTTCTTT
CDR3aa: CASSPLSGAQAFF

d_gene: TRBD2
abundance: -
j_gene: TRBJ2-3
v_gene: TRBV3-1/TRBV3-2
CDR3nt: TGTGCCAGCAGCCAGCTTGGACTAGCGGGAGGGCCCGCAGATACGCAGTATTTT
CDR3aa: CASSQLGLAGGPADTQYF

d_gene: -
abundance: -
j_gene: TRBJ1-5
v_gene: TRBV6-6
CDR3nt: TGTGCCAGCAGTTACTCCAGGGTATCCGATCAGCCCCAGCATTTT
CDR3aa: CASSYSRVSDQPQHF

d_gene: -
abundance: -
j_gene: TRBJ1-5
v_gene: TRBV6-4
CDR3nt: TGTGCCAGCAGTGCGGAGGTGGGCAATCAGCCCCAGCATTTT
CDR3aa: CASSAEVGNQPQHF

d_gene: -
abundance: -
j_gene: TRBJ1-6
v_gene: TRBV6-5
CDR3nt: TGTGCCAGCAGTTACTCAGGGGGGGCCAATTCACCCCTCCACTTT
CDR3aa: CASSYSGGANSPLHF

d_gene: -
abundance: -
j_gene: TRBJ2-7
v_gene: TRBV9
CDR3nt: TGTGCCAGCAGCGACGAGAGGGCCGGCGAGCAGTACTTC
CDR3aa: CASSDERAGEQYF

d_gene: -
abundance: -
j_gene: TRBJ2-1
v_gene: TRBV10-1
CDR3nt: TGCGCCAGCAGTGAGCACCGGGCAGGGAAAGGCAATGAGCAGTTCTTC
CDR3aa: CASSEHRAGKGNEQFF

d_gene: -
abundance: -
j_gene: TRBJ2-7
v_gene: TRBV19
CDR3nt: TGTGCCAGTAGTATGTCCAGGGCCTACGAGCAGTACTTC
CDR3aa: CASSMSRAYEQYF

d_gene: -
abundance: -
j_gene: TRBJ1-4
v_gene: TRBV2
CDR3nt: TGTGCCAGCAGTGGAGATAGTCCAGAAAAACTGTTTTTT
CDR3aa: CASSGDSPEKLFF

d_gene: -
abundance: -
j_gene: TRBJ1-6
v_gene: TRBV10-3
CDR3nt: TGTGCCATCAGTGAGTCCGGGGGGCGAGTTGATTCACCCCTCCACTTT
CDR3aa: CAISESGGRVDSPLHF

d_gene: -
abundance: -
j_gene: TRBJ1-6
v_gene: TRBV6-4
CDR3nt: TGTGCCAGCAGTGGCCCCCCCTCAGGGTTGTCCTATAATTCACCCCTCCACTTT
CDR3aa: CASSGPPSGLSYNSPLHF

d_gene: TRBD1
abundance: -
j_gene: TRBJ2-3
v_gene: TRBV20-1
CDR3nt: TGCAGTGCAGGGACAGTAGATACGCAGTATTTT
CDR3aa: CSAGTVDTQYF

d_gene: TRBD1
abundance: -
j_gene: TRBJ1-2
v_gene: TRBV5-6
CDR3nt: TGTGCCAGCAGCTTGGCAGGGCGGGACAGCCGCAGCTACACCTTC
CDR3aa: CASSLAGRDSRSYTF

d_gene: TRBD2
abundance: -
j_gene: TRBJ2-1
v_gene: TRBV6-5
CDR3nt: TGTGCCAGTACAGGGACTAGCGAATACAATGAGCAGTTCTTC
CDR3aa: CASTGTSEYNEQFF

d_gene: -
abundance: -
j_gene: TRBJ2-3
v_gene: TRBV5-1
CDR3nt: TGCGCCAGCAGCTTTACAGGGCCTATCAAAGATACGCAGTATTTT
CDR3aa: CASSFTGPIKDTQYF

d_gene: TRBD2
abundance: -
j_gene: TRBJ2-7
v_gene: TRBV19
CDR3nt: TGTGCCAGTAGTTTAATAGCGGGAGGGACCTACGAGCAGTACTTC
CDR3aa: CASSLIAGGTYEQYF

d_gene: -
abundance: -
j_gene: TRBJ2-7
v_gene: TRBV7-8
CDR3nt: TGTGCCAGCAGCTTAGTCCAAATCGAGCAGTACTTC
CDR3aa: CASSLVQIEQYF

d_gene: TRBD1
abundance: -
j_gene: TRBJ2-7
v_gene: TRBV18
CDR3nt: TGTGCCAGCTCACCATCAGGGGGCGCCTACGAGCAGTACTTC
CDR3aa: CASSPSGGAYEQYF

d_gene: -
abundance: -
j_gene: TRBJ2-2
v_gene: TRBV7-9
CDR3nt: TGTGCCACTATCGCCCTGAACACCGGGGAGCTGTTTTTT
CDR3aa: CATIALNTGELFF

d_gene: TRBD1
abundance: -
j_gene: TRBJ2-7
v_gene: TRBV6-5
CDR3nt: TGTGCCGGCACCGGGACAGGGCAGAACGAGCAGTACTTC
CDR3aa: CAGTGTGQNEQYF

d_gene: -
abundance: -
j_gene: TRBJ2-1
v_gene: TRBV7-9
CDR3nt: TGTGCCAGCAGCTTCCGGGACTCCTACAATGAGCAGTTCTTC
CDR3aa: CASSFRDSYNEQFF

d_gene: TRBD2
abundance: -
j_gene: TRBJ2-1
v_gene: TRBV19
CDR3nt: TGTGCCAGTAGTATAGGACTAGCGGGGGAGAATGAGCAGTTCTTC
CDR3aa: CASSIGLAGENEQFF

d_gene: TRBD1
abundance: -
j_gene: TRBJ2-5
v_gene: TRBV5-1
CDR3nt: TGCGCCAGCAGCTTAAACGGACAGGGCCAAGAGACCCAGTACTTC
CDR3aa: CASSLNGQGQETQYF

d_gene: -
abundance: -
j_gene: TRBJ2-5
v_gene: TRBV11-3
CDR3nt: TGTGCCAGCAGCCCCCGGAGGAGCGGAATCCAAGAGACCCAGTACTTC
CDR3aa: CASSPRRSGIQETQYF

d_gene: TRBD1
abundance: -
j_gene: TRBJ1-2
v_gene: TRBV7-9
CDR3nt: TGTGCCAGCAGCCCTATAGACGGGACAGGGAAGAAAAGCCGTGGCTACACCTTC
CDR3aa: CASSPIDGTGKKSRGYTF

d_gene: TRBD1
abundance: -
j_gene: TRBJ2-4
v_gene: TRBV2
CDR3nt: TGTGCCAGCAGGGGAACTACAGGGGGTGTAAACATTCAGTACTTC
CDR3aa: CASRGTTGGVNIQYF

d_gene: TRBD1
abundance: -
j_gene: TRBJ2-7
v_gene: TRBV5-1
CDR3nt: TGCGCCAGCAGCTTGGGGGACAGGGTCTCCGAGCAGTACTTC
CDR3aa: CASSLGDRVSEQYF

d_gene: -
abundance: -
j_gene: TRBJ2-1
v_gene: TRBV2
CDR3nt: TGTGCCAGCAGTGTCTCTCATGAGCAGTTCTTC
CDR3aa: CASSVSHEQFF

d_gene: -
abundance: -
j_gene: TRBJ2-2
v_gene: TRBV29-1
CDR3nt: TGCAGCGTTGAAAGAGACTCCCGTACCGGCGGGGAGCTGTTTTTT
CDR3aa: CSVERDSRTGGELFF

d_gene: -
abundance: -
j_gene: TRBJ2-2
v_gene: TRBV19
CDR3nt: TGTGCCAGTAGTGTGCTCTCGGGAGTTGACACCGGGGAGCTGTTTTTT
CDR3aa: CASSVLSGVDTGELFF

d_gene: -
abundance: -
j_gene: TRBJ1-1
v_gene: TRBV10-1
CDR3nt: TGCGCCACCAAGGGAGAGGGTGAAGCTTTCTTT
CDR3aa: CATKGEGEAFF

d_gene: TRBD1
abundance: -
j_gene: TRBJ2-5
v_gene: TRBV6-6
CDR3nt: TGTGCCAGCAGTACCTTTTCCGGGACAGCCAAAGAGACCCAGTACTTC
CDR3aa: CASSTFSGTAKETQYF

d_gene: -
abundance: -
j_gene: TRBJ2-1
v_gene: TRBV7-9
CDR3nt: TGTGCCAGCAGCTTAGGTTGGCAGGGTTTTGCGCAGTTCTTC
CDR3aa: CASSLGWQGFAQFF

d_gene: TRBD1
abundance: -
j_gene: TRBJ1-1
v_gene: TRBV6-1
CDR3nt: TGTGCCAGCAGTGAAACCGGGACAGTAAAAGCTTTCTTT
CDR3aa: CASSETGTVKAFF

d_gene: -
abundance: -
j_gene: TRBJ2-7
v_gene: TRBV7-9
CDR3nt: TGTGCCAGCAGCTTAAACGTAGCGGCAGTCGACGAGCAGTACTTC
CDR3aa: CASSLNVAAVDEQYF

d_gene: TRBD2
abundance: -
j_gene: TRBJ2-7
v_gene: TRBV3-1/TRBV3-2
CDR3nt: TGTGCCAGCAGCAGGTCAGGAGCGGGGGCAAGTAGTCGGCAGTACTTC
CDR3aa: CASSRSGAGASSRQYF

d_gene: -
abundance: -
j_gene: TRBJ2-3
v_gene: TRBV5-1
CDR3nt: TGCGCCAGCAGCTTAGACGGGAGTCAAGATACGCAGTATTTT
CDR3aa: CASSLDGSQDTQYF

d_gene: TRBD2
abundance: -
j_gene: TRBJ2-5
v_gene: TRBV13
CDR3nt: TGTGCCAGCAGCCGTCATGGGGGGGGAGAGACCCAGTACTTC
CDR3aa: CASSRHGGGETQYF

d_gene: -
abundance: -
j_gene: TRBJ2-5
v_gene: TRBV11-3
CDR3nt: TGTGCCAGCAGCTTAGGAGGTTCGGAGACCCAGTACTTC
CDR3aa: CASSLGGSETQYF

d_gene: TRBD1
abundance: -
j_gene: TRBJ2-7
v_gene: TRBV20-1
CDR3nt: TGCAGTGCTAGTAGGCGACAGGGATTAGGCGAGCAGTACTTC
CDR3aa: CSASRRQGLGEQYF

d_gene: TRBD2
abundance: -
j_gene: TRBJ2-7
v_gene: TRBV7-8
CDR3nt: TGTGCCAGCAGCGCCCCTGGGGGGGGGTCCTACGAGCAGTACTTC
CDR3aa: CASSAPGGGSYEQYF

d_gene: -
abundance: -
j_gene: TRBJ2-1
v_gene: TRBV6-5
CDR3nt: TGTGCCAGCAGCAGGGGTGATTCCTACAATGAGCAGTTCTTC
CDR3aa: CASSRGDSYNEQFF

d_gene: TRBD2
abundance: -
j_gene: TRBJ2-2
v_gene: TRBV9
CDR3nt: TGTGCCAGCAGCGTTTTGACTAGCGCAAACGGGGAGCTGTTTTTT
CDR3aa: CASSVLTSANGELFF

d_gene: TRBD2
abundance: -
j_gene: TRBJ2-2
v_gene: TRBV7-3
CDR3nt: TGTGCCAGCAGCCCATTAGCGGGAGCTGGCACCGGGGAGCTGTTTTTT
CDR3aa: CASSPLAGAGTGELFF

d_gene: -
abundance: -
j_gene: TRBJ2-2
v_gene: TRBV7-9
CDR3nt: TGTGCCAGCAGCCCTTGGGGCAGGGAGCTGTTTTTT
CDR3aa: CASSPWGRELFF

d_gene: -
abundance: few
j_gene: TRBJ1-5
v_gene: TRBV14
CDR3nt: TGTGCCAGCAGCCAAGGGACTTATCAGCCCCAGCATTTT
CDR3aa: CASSQGTYQPQHF